This T cell receptor beta chain was obtained from a study of cytomegalovirus exposure and HLA in healthy donors. This CDR3 has 11 residues. CDR1 is MGHRA and CDR2 is YSYEKL in the germline V gene. Comments on this clone: The germline gene is not matched at one end of the junction; a read error may be the cause.

This PCR relied on a set of 60 Vbeta primers and 13 Jbeta primers. Here immunoSEQ multiplex PCR was the method, and the copy in TCRdb shows in-frame clones only, minus some. The repertoire holds approximately 73,000 clones, with approximately 57% as singletons. The genes are TRBV4-1 and TRBJ2-7, with 9 bases fitting TRBD1. The receptor was isolated from a man aged 25-45 years in good health and CMV-seropositive. The material sequenced was PBMCs. In DNA, the CDR3 is TGCGCCAGCAGCCGAGGGACAGGGATTTTGTTC. This translates into CASSRGTGILF.